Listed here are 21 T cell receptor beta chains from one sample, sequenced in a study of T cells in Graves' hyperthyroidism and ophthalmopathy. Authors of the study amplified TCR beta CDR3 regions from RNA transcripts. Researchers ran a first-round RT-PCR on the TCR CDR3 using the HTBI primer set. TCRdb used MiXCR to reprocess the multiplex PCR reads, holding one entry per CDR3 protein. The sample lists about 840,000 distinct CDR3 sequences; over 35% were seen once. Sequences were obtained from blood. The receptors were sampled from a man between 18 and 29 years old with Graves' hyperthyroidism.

Here the CDR3 DNA reads TGTGCCAGCAGCCTCGGAGGCGTAGGGTACGAGCAGTACTTC. Its protein is CASSLGGVGYEQYF. V and J are TRBV19 and TRBJ2-7; weak D call: TRBD2 (5 bases). Germline V lookup: CDR1 LNHDA, CDR2 SQIVND (reference sequence). This CDR3 comprises 14 residues. V lost 9 bases to trimming and J lost 4 bases, with 19 bases between them.

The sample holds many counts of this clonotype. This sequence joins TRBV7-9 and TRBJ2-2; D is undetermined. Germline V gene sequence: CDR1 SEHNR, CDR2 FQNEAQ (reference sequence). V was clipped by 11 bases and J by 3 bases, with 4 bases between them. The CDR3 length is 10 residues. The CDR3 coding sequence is TGTGCCCTGGACACCGGGGAGCTGTTTTTT. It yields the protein CALDTGELFF.

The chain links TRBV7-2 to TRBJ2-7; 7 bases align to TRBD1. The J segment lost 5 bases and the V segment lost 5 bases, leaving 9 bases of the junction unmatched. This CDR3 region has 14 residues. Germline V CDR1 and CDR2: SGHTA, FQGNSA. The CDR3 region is CASSADRATDEQYF. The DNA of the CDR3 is TGTGCCAGCAGCGCCGACAGGGCGACTGACGAGCAGTACTTC.

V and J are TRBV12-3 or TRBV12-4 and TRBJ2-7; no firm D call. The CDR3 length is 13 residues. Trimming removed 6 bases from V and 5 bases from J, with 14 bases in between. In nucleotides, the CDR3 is TGTGCCAGCAGGACCCACAGCCTGGACGAGCAGTACTTC. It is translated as CASRTHSLDEQYF.

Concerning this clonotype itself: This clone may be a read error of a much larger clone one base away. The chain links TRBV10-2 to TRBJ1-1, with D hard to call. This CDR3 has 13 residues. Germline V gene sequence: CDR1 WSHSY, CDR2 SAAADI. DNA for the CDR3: TGCGCCAGCGTAGCCGGGAGAAACACTGAAGCTCTCTTT. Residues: CASVAGRNTEALF.

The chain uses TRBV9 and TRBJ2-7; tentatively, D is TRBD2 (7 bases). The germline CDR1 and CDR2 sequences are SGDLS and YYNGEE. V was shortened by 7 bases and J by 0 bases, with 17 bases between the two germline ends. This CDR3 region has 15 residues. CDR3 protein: CASAQGGGLSYEQYF. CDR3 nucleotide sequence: TGTGCCAGCGCCCAGGGCGGGGGCCTCTCCTACGAGCAGTACTTC.

CDR3 DNA: TGTGCCACCAGTGATGGCTTGGGGGGAGATCAGCCCCAGCATTTT. It yields the protein CATSDGLGGDQPQHF. The chain is built from TRBV24-1 and TRBJ1-5; D perhaps matches TRBD1 (5 bases). CDR3 length: 15 residues. V was cut by 3 bases and J by 5 bases, with 13 bases left in between. Looked up from germline, CDR1 is KGHDR and CDR2 is SFDVKD.

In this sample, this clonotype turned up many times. The CDR3 DNA reads TGTGCCAGTAGTAGCGATTCCAGGGGGCGCCGGGATGGCTACACCTTC. Its translation is CASSSDSRGRRDGYTF. The chain has TRBV19 and TRBJ1-2; 8 bases line up with TRBD1. The CDR3 has 16 residues. J lost 6 bases, V lost 4 bases, and 13 bases had no gene match. Germline CDR1 and CDR2: LNHDA and SQIVND (reference sequence). The full variable domain, in which reference TRBV19 and TRBJ1-2 provide the parts outside the CDR3, is DGGITQSPKYLFRKEGQNVTLSCEQNLNHDAMYWYRQDPGQGLRLIYYSQIVNDFQKGDIAEGYSVSREKKESFPLTVTSAQKNPTAFYLCASSSDSRGRRDGYTFGSGTRLTVV.

The CDR3 DNA reads as TGTGCCAGCAGCCAAAGCTCCATCTACGAGCAGTACTTC. This encodes CASSQSSIYEQYF. V and J are TRBV14 and TRBJ2-7; D not resolved. Per germline, CDR1 SGHDN and CDR2 FVKESK. The CDR3 consists of 13 residues. V was cut by 2 bases and J by 3 bases, with 8 bases left in between.

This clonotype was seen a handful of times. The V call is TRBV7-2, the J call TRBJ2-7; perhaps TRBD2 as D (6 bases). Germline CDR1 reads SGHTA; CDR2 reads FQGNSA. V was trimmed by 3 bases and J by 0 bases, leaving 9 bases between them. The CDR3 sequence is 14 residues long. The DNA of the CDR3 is TGTGCCAGCAGCTTGAGGAGGGACTCCTACGAGCAGTACTTC. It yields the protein CASSLRRDSYEQYF. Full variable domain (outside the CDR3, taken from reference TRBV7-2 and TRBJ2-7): GAGVSQSPSNKVTEKGKDVELRCDPISGHTALYWYRQSLGQGLEFLIYFQGNSAPDKSGLPSDRFSAERTGGSVSTLTIQRTQQEDSAVYLCASSLRRDSYEQYFGPGTRLTVT.

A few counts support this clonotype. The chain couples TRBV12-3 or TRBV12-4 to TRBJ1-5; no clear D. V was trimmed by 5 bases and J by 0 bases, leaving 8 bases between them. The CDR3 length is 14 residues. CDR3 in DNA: TGTGCCAGCAGTCACAGCAATAGCAATCAGCCCCAGCATTTT. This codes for CASSHSNSNQPQHF.

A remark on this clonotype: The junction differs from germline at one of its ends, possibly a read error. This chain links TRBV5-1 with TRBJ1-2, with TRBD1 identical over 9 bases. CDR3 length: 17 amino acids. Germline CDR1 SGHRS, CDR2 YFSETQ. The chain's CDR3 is CASSVGLLGQGNYGYTF. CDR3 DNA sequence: TGTGCCAGCAGCGTAGGCCTGCTGGGACAGGGTAACTATGGCTACACCTTC. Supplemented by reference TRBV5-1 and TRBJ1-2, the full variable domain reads KAGVTQTPRYLIKTRGQQVTLSCSPISGHRSVSWYQQTPGQGLQFLFEYFSETQRNKGNFPGRFSGRQFSNSRSEMNVSTLELGDSALYLCASSVGLLGQGNYGYTFGSGTRLTVV.

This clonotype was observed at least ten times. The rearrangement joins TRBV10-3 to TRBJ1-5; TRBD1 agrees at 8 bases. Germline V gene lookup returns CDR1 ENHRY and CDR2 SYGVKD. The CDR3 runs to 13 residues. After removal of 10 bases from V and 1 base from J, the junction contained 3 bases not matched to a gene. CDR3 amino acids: CATNRGSNQPQHF. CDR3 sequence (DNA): TGTGCCACGAACAGGGGGAGCAATCAGCCCCAGCATTTT.

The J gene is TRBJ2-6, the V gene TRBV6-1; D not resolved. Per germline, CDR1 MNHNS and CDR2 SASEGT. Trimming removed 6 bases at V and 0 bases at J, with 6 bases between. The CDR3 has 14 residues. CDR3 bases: TGTGCCAGCAGCATGATCTCTGGGGCCAACGTCCTGACTTTC. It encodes CASSMISGANVLTF.

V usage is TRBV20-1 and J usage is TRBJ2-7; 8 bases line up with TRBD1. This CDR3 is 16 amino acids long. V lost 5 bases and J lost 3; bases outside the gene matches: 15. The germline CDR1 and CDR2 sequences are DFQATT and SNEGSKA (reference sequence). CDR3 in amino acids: CSAGGLRDRLIYEQYF. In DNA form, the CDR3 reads TGCAGTGCTGGTGGGCTCCGGGACAGGCTTATCTACGAGCAGTACTTC.

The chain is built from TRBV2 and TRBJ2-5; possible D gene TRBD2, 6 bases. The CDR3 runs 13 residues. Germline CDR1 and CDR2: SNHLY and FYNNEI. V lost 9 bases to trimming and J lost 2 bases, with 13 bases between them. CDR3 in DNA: TGTGCCAGTAAACCGACTAGACAAGAGACCCAGTACTTC. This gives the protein CASKPTRQETQYF.

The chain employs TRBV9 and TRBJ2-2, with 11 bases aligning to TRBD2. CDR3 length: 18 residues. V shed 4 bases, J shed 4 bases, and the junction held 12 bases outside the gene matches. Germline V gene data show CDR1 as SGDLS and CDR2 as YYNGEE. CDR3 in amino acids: CASSTSTSGKVSTGELFF. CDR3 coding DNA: TGTGCCAGCAGCACGTCGACTAGCGGGAAGGTTAGCACCGGGGAGCTGTTTTTT.

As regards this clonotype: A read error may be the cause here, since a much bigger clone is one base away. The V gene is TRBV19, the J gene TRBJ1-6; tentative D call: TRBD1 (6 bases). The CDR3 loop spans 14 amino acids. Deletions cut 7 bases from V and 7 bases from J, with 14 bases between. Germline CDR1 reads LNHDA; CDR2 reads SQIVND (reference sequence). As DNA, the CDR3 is TGTGCCAGTATCAAAACGGGGGCCAATTCACCCCTCCACTTT. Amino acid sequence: CASIKTGANSPLHF.

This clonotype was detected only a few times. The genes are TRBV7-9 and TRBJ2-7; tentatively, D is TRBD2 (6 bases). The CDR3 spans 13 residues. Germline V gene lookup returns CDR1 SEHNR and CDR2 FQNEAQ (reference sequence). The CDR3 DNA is TGTGCTAGAGGAGGCGGAGGGGTTTACGAGCAGTACTTC. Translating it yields CARGGGGVYEQYF.

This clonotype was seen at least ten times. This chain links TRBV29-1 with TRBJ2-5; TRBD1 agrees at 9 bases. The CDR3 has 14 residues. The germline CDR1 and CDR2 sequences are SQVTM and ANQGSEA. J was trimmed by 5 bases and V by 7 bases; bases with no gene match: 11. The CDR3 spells CSAGPGQGTETQYF. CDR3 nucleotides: TGCAGCGCGGGACCGGGACAGGGAACGGAGACCCAGTACTTC.

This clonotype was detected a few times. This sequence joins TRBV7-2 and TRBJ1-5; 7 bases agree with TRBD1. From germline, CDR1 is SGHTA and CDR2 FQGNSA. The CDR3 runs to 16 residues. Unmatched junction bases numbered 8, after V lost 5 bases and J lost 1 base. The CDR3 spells CASSPQGVGSNQPQHF. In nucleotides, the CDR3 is TGTGCCAGCAGCCCTCAGGGGGTCGGAAGCAATCAGCCCCAGCATTTT.